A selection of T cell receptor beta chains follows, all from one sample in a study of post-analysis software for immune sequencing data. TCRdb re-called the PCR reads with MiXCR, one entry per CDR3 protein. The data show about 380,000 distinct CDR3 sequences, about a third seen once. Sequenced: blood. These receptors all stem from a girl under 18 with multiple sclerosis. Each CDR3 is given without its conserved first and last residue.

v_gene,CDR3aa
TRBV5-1,ASSLTDIRGQVREQY
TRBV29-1,SVSRGGRETQY
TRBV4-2,ASSQDYGRGVEQF
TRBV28,ASSSPVGSPLH
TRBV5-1,ASSLAGSRRFTDTQY
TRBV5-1,ASSWAGPDEQY
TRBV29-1,SVARTSGRETQY
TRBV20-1,SVYGGSSYEQY
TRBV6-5,ASSYAGTSGAPESYYEQY
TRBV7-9,ASSSRLAGPFQETQY
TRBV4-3,ASSQLGAGHRDCNEQF
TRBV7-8,ASIARGSSYEQY
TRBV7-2,ASNPGAIVGGIGQF
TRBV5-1,ASSLGPPRGGDTQY
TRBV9,ASSLLIIMRGNQPQH
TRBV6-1,ASSEAEYEQY
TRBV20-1,SALTATENIQY
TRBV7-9,ASSPDRGLNYGYT
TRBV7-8,ASSSGRQGNQPQH
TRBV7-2,ASSLGLRGSSYNEQF
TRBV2,ASSDGPYNEQF
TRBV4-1,ASSQDFTGADYGYT
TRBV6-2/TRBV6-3,ASTQPEDEQF
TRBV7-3,ASSRQGTADTQY
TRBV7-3,ASSSRQGAIYEQF
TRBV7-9,ASSSRGKAYEQY
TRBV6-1,ASRTDKNLSSYNEQF
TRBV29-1,SARGRGANEKLF
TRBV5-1,ASSLAVDSGDEQF
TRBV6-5,ASSYLSRSGYGYT